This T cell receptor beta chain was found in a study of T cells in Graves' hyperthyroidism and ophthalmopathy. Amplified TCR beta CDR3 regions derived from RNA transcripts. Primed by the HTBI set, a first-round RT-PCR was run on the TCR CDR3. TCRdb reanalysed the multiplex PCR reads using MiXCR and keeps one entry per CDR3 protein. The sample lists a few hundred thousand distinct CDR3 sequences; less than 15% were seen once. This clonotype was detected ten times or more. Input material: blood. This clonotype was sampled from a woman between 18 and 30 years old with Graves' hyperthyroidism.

In DNA form, the CDR3 reads TGCAGCGTTGAAGGGACTAGCGGGGGCAGGCCGACGGGCAATGAGCAGTTCTTC. This translates into CSVEGTSGGRPTGNEQFF. The chain has TRBV29-1 and TRBJ2-1, with 13 nucleotides matching TRBD2. Germline V CDR1 and CDR2: SQVTM, ANQGSEA. The CDR3 contains 18 residues. With 1 base clipped from V and 6 bases from J, the junction kept 12 bases outside the gene matches.